The clone carrying this T cell receptor (beta chain) showed up many times. Unique molecular identifiers were incorporated during preparation of the TCRbeta library. MiXCR was run by TCRdb on the PCR reads, yielding one entry per CDR3 protein. The sample lists some 490,000 distinct CDR3 sequences; about an eighth were seen once. The record originates from a study of T-cell reconstitution after alpha-beta-depleted transplantation in children. CDR1 is SGHRS and CDR2 is YFSETQ in the germline V gene. The germline V and J ends were trimmed by 0 bases and 0 bases, with 9 bases remaining between them. The CDR3 sequence is 15 residues long.

The chain has TRBV5-1 and TRBJ1-1; D is uncertain. The sequences come from PBMCs from the stem cell graft donor, collected from the stem cell graft. The TCR comes from a human donor who donated a stem cell graft to a child with combined immunodeficiency. As DNA, the CDR3 is TGCGCCAGCAGCTTGGTAGGAACGCTGAACACTGAAGCTTTCTTT. As protein: CASSLVGTLNTEAFF.